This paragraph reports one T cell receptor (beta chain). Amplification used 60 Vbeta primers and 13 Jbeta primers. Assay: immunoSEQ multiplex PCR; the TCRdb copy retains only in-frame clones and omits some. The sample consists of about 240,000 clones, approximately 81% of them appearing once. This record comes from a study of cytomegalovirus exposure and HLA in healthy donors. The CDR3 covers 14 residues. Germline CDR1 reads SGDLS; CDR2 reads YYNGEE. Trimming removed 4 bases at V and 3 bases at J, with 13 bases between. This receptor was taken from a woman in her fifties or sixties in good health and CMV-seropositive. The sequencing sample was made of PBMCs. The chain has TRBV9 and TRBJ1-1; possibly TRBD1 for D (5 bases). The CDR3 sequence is CASSPGPGDTEAFF. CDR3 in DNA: TGTGCCAGCAGCCCGGGGCCGGGGGACACTGAAGCTTTCTTT.